This TCR beta chain was retrieved from a study of OX40 agonist ivuxolimab in advanced cancers. Study information: At 0.01 to 10 mg/kg, ivuxolimab was administered intravenously to patients every 2 weeks. Whole-study results and caveats: Partial responders receiving 0.1-3.0 mg/kg showed among the lowest clonal expansion. Some nonresponders additionally presented with little normalized T-cell clonal expansion.

Assay: immunoSEQ multiplex PCR; the TCRdb copy retains only in-frame clones and omits some. The sample lists just over 80,000 clones; roughly 84% were seen once. In the case of this clone: Its antigen is unknown.

Germline loops: CDR1 SGDLS, CDR2 YYNGEE. V lost 3 bases, J lost 7 bases, and 4 bases stayed unmatched. The CDR3 spans 14 residues. The TCR was taken from an adult with an advanced solid tumor such as melanoma, head and neck, liver or kidney cancer. The sample was CD4+ or CD8+ T cells sorted from blood, taken in a trial of the OX40 agonist ivuxolimab. The J gene is TRBJ2-7, the V gene TRBV9; 13 bases are shared with TRBD2. The CDR3 DNA is TGTGCCAGCAGCGCGGGACTAGCGGGAAAAGAGCAGTACTTC. Translating gives CASSAGLAGKEQYF.